This TCR beta chain was captured by sequencing in a study of blood T cells in healthy people across ages. Study-wide context: About one barcoded beta molecule per two T cells came from capture by template switching. Study-wide points: Age showed a roughly linear inverse relationship with TCR beta diversity per million T cells. A conclusive naive versus antigen-experienced comparison was prevented by the unsorted PBMCs.

A second 7 to 11 cycle PCR used barcoded and J-beta primers. In TCRdb, the 5' RACE reads were re-called with MiXCR into one record per CDR3 protein. The sample records 1.5 million to 2 million distinct CDR3 sequences, less than 50% being singletons. The amount of total RNA extracted per sample was at least 5.5 micrograms. In its sample, this clonotype was seen a few times. What it recognizes is unknown. CDR3 length equals 15 residues. CDR1 and CDR2 from the germline V gene are DFQATT and SNEGSKA (reference sequence). Between the trimmed V and J ends, which lost 4 bases and 2 bases, there was a span of 12 bases.

This receptor was obtained from a woman aged 40-49 years in good health. This rearrangement joins TRBV20-1 to TRBJ2-6; D is possibly TRBD1 (6 bases). Input material: blood. This chain's CDR3 is CSAITGFAGANVLTF. Written as DNA, the CDR3 is TGCAGTGCTATTACAGGGTTCGCTGGGGCCAACGTCCTGACTTTC.